This T cell receptor (beta chain) was observed in a study of OX40 agonist ivuxolimab in advanced cancers. Across the study: Age averaged around 60 years (range roughly 23 to 85), and 82.7% were male. Study findings and constraints: At 0.1 to 3.0 mg/kg and by week 6, CD4+ and CD8+ T cells in the blood had expanded clonally. Expanded clones tended on average to be more numerous among CD8+ T cells than CD4+. In the expanded peripheral T cells, antigen specificity was never determined.

Germline V gene sequence: CDR1 SEHNR, CDR2 FQNEAQ (reference sequence). With 5 bases removed from V and 1 base from J, the gap between germline ends came to 20 bases. This CDR3 is 17 amino acids long. Profiled with immunoSEQ multiplex PCR; TCRdb holds only in-frame clones, not every one. The table has about 95,000 clones, approximately 89% seen once; the top ten hold about 0.3%. Points on this clone: The antigen remains undetermined.

The input for sequencing was CD4+ or CD8+ T cells sorted from blood, taken in a trial of the OX40 agonist ivuxolimab. The J gene is TRBJ1-1, the V gene TRBV7-9, with D possibly being TRBD1 (5 bases). This TCR came from an adult with an advanced solid tumor such as melanoma, head and neck, liver or kidney cancer. The chain's CDR3 is CASSPTWEGRKNTEAFF. The CDR3 region has the DNA TGTGCCAGCAGCCCGACGTGGGAGGGGAGGAAGAACACTGAAGCTTTCTTT.